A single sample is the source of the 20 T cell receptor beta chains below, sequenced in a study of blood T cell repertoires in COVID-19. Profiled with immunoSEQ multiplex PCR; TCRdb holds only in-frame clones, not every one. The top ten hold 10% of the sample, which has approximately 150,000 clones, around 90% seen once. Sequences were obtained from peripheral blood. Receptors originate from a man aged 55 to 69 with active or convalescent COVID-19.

The CDR3 DNA sequence: TGTGCCAGCAGCTCCACAGGGTATCACGAGCAGTACTTC. This encodes CASSSTGYHEQYF. The chain combines TRBV7-9 with TRBJ2-7; a weak D match, TRBD1 (6 bases). There are 13 residues in the CDR3. In germline, CDR1 is SEHNR, CDR2 FQNEAQ (reference sequence). V shed 4 bases and J shed 5 bases, with 12 bases lying between them. Full variable domain (remainder filled in from reference TRBV7-9 and TRBJ2-7): DTGVSQNPRHKITKRGQNVTFRCDPISEHNRLYWYRQTLGQGPEFLTYFQNEAQLEKSRLLSDRFSAERPKGSFSTLEIQRTEQGDSAMYLCASSSTGYHEQYFGPGTRLTVT.

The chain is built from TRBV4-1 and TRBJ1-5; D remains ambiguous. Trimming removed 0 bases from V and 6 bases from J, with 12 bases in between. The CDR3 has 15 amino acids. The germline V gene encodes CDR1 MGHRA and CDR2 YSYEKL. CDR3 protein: CASSQEMNYGQPQHF. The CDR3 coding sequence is TGCGCCAGCAGCCAAGAGATGAATTACGGTCAGCCCCAGCATTTT.

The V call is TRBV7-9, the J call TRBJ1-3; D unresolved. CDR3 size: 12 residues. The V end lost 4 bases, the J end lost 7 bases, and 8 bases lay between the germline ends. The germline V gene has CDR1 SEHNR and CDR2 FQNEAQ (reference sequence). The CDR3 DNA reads TGTGCCAGCAGCTCCGCCCGGAACACCATATATTTT. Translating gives CASSSARNTIYF.

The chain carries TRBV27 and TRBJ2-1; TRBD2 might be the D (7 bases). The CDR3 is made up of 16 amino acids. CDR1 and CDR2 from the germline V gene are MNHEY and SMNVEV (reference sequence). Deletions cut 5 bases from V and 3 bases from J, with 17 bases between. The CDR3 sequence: CASSPRGAGFYNEQFF. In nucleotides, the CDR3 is TGTGCCAGCAGTCCCCGGGGGGCGGGATTCTACAATGAGCAGTTCTTC.

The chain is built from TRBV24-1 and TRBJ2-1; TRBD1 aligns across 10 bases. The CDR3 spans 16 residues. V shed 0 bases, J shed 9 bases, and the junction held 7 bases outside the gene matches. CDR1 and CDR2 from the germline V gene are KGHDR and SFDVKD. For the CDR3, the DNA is TGTGCCACCAGTGATTTGCCCCGACAGGGGGCGACTGAGCAGTTCTTC. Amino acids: CATSDLPRQGATEQFF.

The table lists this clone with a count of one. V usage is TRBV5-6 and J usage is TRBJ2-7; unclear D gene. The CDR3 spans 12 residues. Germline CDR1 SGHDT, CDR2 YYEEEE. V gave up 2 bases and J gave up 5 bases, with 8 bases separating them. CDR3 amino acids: CASSFNRNEQYF. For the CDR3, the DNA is TGTGCCAGCAGCTTTAATAGAAACGAGCAGTACTTC.

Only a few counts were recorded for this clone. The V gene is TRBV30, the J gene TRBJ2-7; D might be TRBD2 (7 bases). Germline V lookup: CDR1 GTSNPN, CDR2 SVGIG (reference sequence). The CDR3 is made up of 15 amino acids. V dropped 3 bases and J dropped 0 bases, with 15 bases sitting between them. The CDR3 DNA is TGTGCCTGGAGGAGGGGGGGGTCTTCCTCCTACGAGCAGTACTTC. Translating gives CAWRRGGSSSYEQYF.

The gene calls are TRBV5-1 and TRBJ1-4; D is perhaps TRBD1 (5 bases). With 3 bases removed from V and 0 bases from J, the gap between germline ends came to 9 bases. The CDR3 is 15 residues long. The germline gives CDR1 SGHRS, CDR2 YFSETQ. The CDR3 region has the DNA TGCGCCAGCAGCTACGGACAATCAACTAATGAAAAACTGTTTTTT. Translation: CASSYGQSTNEKLFF.

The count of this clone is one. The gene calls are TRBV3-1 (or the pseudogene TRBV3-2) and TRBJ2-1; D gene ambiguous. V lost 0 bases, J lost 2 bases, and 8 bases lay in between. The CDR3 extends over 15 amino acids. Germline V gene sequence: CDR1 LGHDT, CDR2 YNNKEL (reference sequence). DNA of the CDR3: TGTGCCAGCAGCCAAGAAGTAAGCCCCTACAATGAGCAGTTCTTC. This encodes CASSQEVSPYNEQFF.

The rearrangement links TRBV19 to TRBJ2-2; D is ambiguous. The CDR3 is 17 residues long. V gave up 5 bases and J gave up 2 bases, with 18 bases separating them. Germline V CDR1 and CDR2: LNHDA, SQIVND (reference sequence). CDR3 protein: CASSFSPMSVNTGELFF. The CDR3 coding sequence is TGTGCCAGTAGTTTTAGTCCCATGTCGGTTAACACCGGGGAGCTGTTTTTT.

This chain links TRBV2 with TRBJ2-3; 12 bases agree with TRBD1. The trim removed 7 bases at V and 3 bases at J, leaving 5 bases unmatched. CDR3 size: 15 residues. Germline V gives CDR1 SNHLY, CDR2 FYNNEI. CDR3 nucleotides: TGTGCCAGCACTAGGGACAGGGGGCAGACAGATACGCAGTATTTT. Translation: CASTRDRGQTDTQYF.

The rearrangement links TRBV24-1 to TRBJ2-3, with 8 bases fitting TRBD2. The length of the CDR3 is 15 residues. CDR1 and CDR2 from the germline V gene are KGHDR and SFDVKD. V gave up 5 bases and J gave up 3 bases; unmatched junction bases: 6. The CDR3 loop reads CATSGGLGKTDTQYF. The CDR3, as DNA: TGTGCCACCAGTGGGGGACTAGGCAAAACAGATACGCAGTATTTT.

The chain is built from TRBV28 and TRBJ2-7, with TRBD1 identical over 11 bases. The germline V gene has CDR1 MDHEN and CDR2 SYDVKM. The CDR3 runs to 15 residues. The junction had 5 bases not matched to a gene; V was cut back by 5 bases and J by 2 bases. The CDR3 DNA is TGTGCCAGCAGTGGACAGGGGGCCCGACCCTACGAGCAGTACTTC. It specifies CASSGQGARPYEQYF.

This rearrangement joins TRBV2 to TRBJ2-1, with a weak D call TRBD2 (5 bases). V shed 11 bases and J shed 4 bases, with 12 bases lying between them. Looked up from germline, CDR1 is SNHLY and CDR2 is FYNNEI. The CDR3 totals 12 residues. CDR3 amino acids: CADRGDYNEQFF. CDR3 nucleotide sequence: TGTGCCGATCGGGGTGATTACAATGAGCAGTTCTTC.

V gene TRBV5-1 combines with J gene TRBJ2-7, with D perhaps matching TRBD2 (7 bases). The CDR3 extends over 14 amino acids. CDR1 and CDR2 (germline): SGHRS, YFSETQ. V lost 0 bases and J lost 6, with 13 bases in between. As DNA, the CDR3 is TGCGCCAGCAGCTTGGGCGGGCGGGGGCTCGAGCAGTACTTC. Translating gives CASSLGGRGLEQYF.

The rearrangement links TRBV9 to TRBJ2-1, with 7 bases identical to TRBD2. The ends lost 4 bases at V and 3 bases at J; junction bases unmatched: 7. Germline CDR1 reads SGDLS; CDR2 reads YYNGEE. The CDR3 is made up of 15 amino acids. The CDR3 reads CASSPIGGIYNEQFF. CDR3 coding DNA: TGTGCCAGCAGCCCCATCGGGGGGATCTACAATGAGCAGTTCTTC.

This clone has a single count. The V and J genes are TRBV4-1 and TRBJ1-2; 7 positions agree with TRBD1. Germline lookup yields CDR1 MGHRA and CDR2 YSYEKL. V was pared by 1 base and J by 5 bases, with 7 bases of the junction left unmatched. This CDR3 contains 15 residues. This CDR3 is CASSQGTGEGYGYTF. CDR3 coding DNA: TGCGCCAGCAGCCAAGGGACAGGAGAGGGGTATGGCTACACCTTC.

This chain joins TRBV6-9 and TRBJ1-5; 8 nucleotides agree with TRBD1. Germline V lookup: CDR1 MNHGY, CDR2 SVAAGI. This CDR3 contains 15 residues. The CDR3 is CGQGQDFRSNQPQHF. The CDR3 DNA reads TGTGGGCAGGGACAGGATTTTAGGAGCAATCAGCCCCAGCATTTT.

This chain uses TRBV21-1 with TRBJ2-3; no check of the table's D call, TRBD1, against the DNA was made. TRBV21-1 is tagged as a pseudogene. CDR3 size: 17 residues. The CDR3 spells CASSKALGQGCTDTQYF. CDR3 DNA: TGTGCCAGCAGCAAAGCTTTGGGACAGGGGTGTACAGATACGCAGTATTTT.

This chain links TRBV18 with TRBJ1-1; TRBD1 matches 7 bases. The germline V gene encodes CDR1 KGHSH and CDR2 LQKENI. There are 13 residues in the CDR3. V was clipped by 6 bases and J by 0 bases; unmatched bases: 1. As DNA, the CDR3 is TGTGCCAGCTCGGGGACAGTGAACACTGAAGCTTTCTTT. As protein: CASSGTVNTEAFF.